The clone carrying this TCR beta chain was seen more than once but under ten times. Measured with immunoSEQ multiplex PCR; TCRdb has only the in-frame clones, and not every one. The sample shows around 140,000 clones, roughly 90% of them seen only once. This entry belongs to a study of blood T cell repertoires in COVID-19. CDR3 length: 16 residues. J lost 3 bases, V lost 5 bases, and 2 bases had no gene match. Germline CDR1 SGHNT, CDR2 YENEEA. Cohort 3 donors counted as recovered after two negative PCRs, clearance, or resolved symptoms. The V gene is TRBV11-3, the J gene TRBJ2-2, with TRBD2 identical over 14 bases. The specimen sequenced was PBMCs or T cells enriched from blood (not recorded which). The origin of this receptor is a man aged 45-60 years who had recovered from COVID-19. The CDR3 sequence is CASSPTSGRDTGELFF. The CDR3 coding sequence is TGTGCCAGCAGCCCGACTAGCGGGAGGGACACCGGGGAGCTGTTTTTT.